Reported below is one T cell receptor (beta chain). These data come from a study of OX40 agonist ivuxolimab in advanced cancers. The method was immunoSEQ multiplex PCR; TCRdb's version includes in-frame clones alone and lacks a portion of them. This table has fewer than 110,000 clones, approximately 90% appearing once. V was shortened by 6 bases and J by 4 bases, with 16 bases between the two germline ends. The CDR3 has 14 residues. CDR1 is SGHNT and CDR2 is YYREEE in the germline V gene (reference sequence). The specimen comprised CD4+ or CD8+ T cells sorted from blood, sampled in a trial of the OX40 agonist ivuxolimab. V is TRBV5-4 and J is TRBJ1-2, with D maybe TRBD1 (6 bases). This receptor was taken from an adult with an advanced solid tumor such as melanoma, head and neck, liver or kidney cancer. As DNA, the CDR3 is TGTGCCAGCATCCCGGGGGGGGCGCGCTATGGCTACACCTTC. This translates into CASIPGGARYGYTF.